The entry below describes one T cell receptor (beta chain). Seattle's cohort entered during active infection and was followed longitudinally. This sample is part of a study of blood T cell repertoires in COVID-19. The CDR3 has 14 residues. Per the germline V gene, CDR1 is SGHRS and CDR2 is YFSETQ. The ends were cut back, 0 bases at V and 9 bases at J, with 13 bases in the middle. Method: immunoSEQ multiplex PCR; TCRdb's copy keeps in-frame clones and lacks some. The table lists roughly 60,000 clones, approximately 83% of them singletons. The sample comprised peripheral blood. This chain links TRBV5-1 with TRBJ1-5; TRBD1 is a possible D gene (5 bases). This TCR was recovered from a man of 80 years or more with COVID-19, enrolled during active disease. The CDR3 is CASSLGQDIGPQHF. As DNA, the CDR3 is TGCGCCAGCAGCTTGGGGCAGGACATAGGGCCCCAGCATTTT.